This T cell receptor beta chain was identified in a study of T cells in Graves' hyperthyroidism and ophthalmopathy. Exclusions: uncontrolled infection, other autoimmune disease, pregnancy, lactation. Trimming took off 1 base at V and 4 bases at J, with 8 bases between the two ends. This CDR3 is built from 15 residues. Looked up from germline, CDR1 is ENHRY and CDR2 is SYGVKD. RNA transcripts gave rise to amplified TCR beta CDR3 regions. In the first-round RT-PCR of the TCR CDR3, the HTBI primer set was used. TCRdb reprocessed the multiplex PCR reads with MiXCR, giving one entry per CDR3 protein. The table has over 350,000 distinct CDR3 sequences, over 12% seen once; the top ten hold less than 15%.

This receptor was identified in a man in his late teens or twenties with Graves' ophthalmopathy. What was sequenced was blood. The chain couples TRBV10-3 to TRBJ2-6, with no clear D. The DNA for the CDR3 is TGTGCCATCAGTGAGTTTGGGGTCGGGGCCAACGTCCTGACTTTC. Its protein product is CAISEFGVGANVLTF.